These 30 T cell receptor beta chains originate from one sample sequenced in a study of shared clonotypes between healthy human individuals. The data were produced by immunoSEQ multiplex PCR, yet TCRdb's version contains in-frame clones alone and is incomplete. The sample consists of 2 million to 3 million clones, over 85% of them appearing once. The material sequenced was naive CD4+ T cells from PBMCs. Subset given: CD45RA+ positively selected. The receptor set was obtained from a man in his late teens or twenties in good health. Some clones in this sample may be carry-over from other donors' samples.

CDR3 sequence reads: CASSLSIPNEQFF. The CDR3 nucleotides are TGCGCCAGCAGCTTGAGTATCCCCAATGAGCAGTTCTTC. This chain links TRBV5-1 with TRBJ2-1; D remains ambiguous. V lost 1 base and J lost 6, with 8 bases in between. From germline, CDR1 is SGHRS and CDR2 YFSETQ. CDR3 length: 13 residues.

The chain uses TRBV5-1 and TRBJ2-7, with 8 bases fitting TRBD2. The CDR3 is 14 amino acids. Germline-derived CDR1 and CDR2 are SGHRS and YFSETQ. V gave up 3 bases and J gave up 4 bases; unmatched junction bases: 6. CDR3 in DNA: TGCGCCAGCAGCTCCTTAGCGGGAAGGTACGAGCAGTACTTC. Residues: CASSSLAGRYEQYF.

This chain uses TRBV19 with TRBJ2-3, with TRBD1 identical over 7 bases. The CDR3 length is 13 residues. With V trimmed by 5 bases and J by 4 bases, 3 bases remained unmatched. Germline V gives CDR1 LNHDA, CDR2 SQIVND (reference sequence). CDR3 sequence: CASSYRGADTQYF. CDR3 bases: TGTGCCAGTAGTTACAGGGGTGCAGATACGCAGTATTTT.

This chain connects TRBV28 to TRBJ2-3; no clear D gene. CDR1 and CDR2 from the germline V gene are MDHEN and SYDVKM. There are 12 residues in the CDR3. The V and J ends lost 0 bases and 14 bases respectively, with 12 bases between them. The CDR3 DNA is TGTGCCAGCAGTTTATGGGCCGGTCAAGCGTATTTT. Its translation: CASSLWAGQAYF.

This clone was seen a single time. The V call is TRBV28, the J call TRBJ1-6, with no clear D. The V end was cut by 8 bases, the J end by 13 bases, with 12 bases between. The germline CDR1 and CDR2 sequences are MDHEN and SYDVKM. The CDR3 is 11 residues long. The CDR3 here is CASFATPPLHF. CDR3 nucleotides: TGTGCCAGCTTTGCGACACCTCCCCTCCACTTT. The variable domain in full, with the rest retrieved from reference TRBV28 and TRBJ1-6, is DVKVTQSSRYLVKRTGEKVFLECVQDMDHENMFWYRQDPGLGLRLIYFSYDVKMKEKGDIPEGYSVSREKKERFSLILESASTNQTSMYLCASFATPPLHFGNGTRLTVT.

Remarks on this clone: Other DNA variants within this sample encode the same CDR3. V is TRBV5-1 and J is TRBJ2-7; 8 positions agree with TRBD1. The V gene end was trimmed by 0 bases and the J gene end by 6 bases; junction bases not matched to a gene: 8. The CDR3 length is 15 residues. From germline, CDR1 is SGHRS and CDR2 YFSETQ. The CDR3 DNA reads TGCGCCAGCAGCTTGGCCGGACAGGGCTTGGGCGAGCAGTACTTC. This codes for CASSLAGQGLGEQYF.

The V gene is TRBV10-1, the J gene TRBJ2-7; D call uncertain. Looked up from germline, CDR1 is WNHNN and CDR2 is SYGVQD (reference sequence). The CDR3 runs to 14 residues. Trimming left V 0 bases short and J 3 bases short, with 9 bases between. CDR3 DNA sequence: TGCGCCAGCAGTGAGTCCGGACGTTTCTACGAGCAGTACTTC. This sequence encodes CASSESGRFYEQYF.

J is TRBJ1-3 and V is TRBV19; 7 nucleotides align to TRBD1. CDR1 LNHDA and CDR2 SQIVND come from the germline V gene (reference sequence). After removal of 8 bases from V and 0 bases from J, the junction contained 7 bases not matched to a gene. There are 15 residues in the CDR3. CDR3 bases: TGTGCCAGTCAGGACAGGCCTCGCTCTGGAAACACCATATATTTT. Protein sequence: CASQDRPRSGNTIYF.

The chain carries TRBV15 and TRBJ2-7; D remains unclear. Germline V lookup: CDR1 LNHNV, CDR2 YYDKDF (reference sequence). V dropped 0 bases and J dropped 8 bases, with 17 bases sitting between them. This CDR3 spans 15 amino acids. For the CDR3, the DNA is TGTGCCACCAGCAGAGATGTGGGCCCAAGTGAAAAGCAGTACTTC. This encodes CATSRDVGPSEKQYF.

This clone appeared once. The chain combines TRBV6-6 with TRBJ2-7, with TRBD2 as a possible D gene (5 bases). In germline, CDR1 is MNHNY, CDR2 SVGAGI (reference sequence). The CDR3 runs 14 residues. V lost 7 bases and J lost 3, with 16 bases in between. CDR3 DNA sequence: TGTGCCAGCAAAGATGGACTGCTGAGCTACGAGCAGTACTTC. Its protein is CASKDGLLSYEQYF.

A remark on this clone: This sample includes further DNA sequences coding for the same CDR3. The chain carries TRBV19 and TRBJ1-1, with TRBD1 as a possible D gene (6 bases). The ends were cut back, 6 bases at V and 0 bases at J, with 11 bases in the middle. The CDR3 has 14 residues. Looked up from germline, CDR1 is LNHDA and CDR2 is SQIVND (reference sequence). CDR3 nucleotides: TGTGCCAGTAGCCTGACAGGCGTGAACACTGAAGCTTTCTTT. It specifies CASSLTGVNTEAFF.

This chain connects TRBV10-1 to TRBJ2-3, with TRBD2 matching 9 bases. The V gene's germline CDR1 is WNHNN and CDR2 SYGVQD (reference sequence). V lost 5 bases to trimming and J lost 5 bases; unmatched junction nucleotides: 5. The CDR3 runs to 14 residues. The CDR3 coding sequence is TGCGCCAGCAGTCGCGGACTAGCGAAAGATACGCAGTATTTT. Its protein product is CASSRGLAKDTQYF.

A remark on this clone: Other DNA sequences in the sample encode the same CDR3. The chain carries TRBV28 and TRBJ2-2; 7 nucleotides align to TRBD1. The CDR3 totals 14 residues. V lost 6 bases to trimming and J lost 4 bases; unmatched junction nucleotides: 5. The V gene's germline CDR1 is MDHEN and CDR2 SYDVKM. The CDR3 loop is CASSPGGATGELFF. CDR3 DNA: TGTGCCAGCAGCCCAGGGGGAGCCACCGGGGAGCTGTTTTTT.

The CDR3 nucleotides are TGTGCCAGCAGCCGAACGCGGGGGGAAGGGACCGGGGAGCTGTTTTTT. Protein product: CASSRTRGEGTGELFF. The V call is TRBV28, the J call TRBJ2-2; TRBD2 agrees at 8 bases. Germline V gene lookup returns CDR1 MDHEN and CDR2 SYDVKM. This CDR3 is built from 16 residues. With 6 bases clipped from V and 5 bases from J, the junction kept 11 bases outside the gene matches.

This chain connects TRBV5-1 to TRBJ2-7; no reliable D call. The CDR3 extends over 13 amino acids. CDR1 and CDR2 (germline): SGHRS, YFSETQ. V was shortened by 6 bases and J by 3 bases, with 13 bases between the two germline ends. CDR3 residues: CASTTTWGYEQYF. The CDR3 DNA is TGCGCCAGCACCACGACCTGGGGCTACGAGCAGTACTTC.

The CDR3 region has the DNA TGTGCCAGCAGTGGGACAGGGGCAGGTGAAAAACTGTTTTTT. Protein sequence: CASSGTGAGEKLFF. The rearrangement uses TRBV27 and TRBJ1-4; the match to TRBD1 covers 10 bases. Germline CDR1 and CDR2: MNHEY and SMNVEV (reference sequence). Losses at the gene ends were 5 bases for V and 7 bases for J; bases not matched to a gene: 4. The CDR3 is 14 residues long.

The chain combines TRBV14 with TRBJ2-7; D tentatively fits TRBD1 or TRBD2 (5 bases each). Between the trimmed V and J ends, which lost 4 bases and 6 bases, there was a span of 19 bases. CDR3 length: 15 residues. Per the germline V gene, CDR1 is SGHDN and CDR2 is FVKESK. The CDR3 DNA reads TGTGCCAGCAGCCCTGGTGGGGCCTCTCGGGGCGAGCAGTACTTC. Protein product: CASSPGGASRGEQYF.

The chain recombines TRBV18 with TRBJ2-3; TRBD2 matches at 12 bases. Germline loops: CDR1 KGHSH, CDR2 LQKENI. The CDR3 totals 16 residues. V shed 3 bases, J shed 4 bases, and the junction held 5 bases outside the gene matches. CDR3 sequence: CASSPSLAGGSDTQYF. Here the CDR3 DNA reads TGTGCCAGCTCACCTTCACTAGCGGGAGGCTCAGATACGCAGTATTTT.

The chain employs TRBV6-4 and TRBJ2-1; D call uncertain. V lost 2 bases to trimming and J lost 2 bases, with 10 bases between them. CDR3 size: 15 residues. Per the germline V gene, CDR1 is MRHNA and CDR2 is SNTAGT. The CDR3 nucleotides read TGTGCCAGCAGTGACAGAATTGGCACCTACAATGAGCAGTTCTTC. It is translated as CASSDRIGTYNEQFF.

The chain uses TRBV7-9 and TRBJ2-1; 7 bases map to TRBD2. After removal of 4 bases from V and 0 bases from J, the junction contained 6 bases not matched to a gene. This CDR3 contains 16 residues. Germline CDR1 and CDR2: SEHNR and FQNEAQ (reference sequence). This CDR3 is CASSSLAASSYNEQFF. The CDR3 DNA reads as TGTGCCAGCAGCTCTCTAGCGGCAAGCTCCTACAATGAGCAGTTCTTC.

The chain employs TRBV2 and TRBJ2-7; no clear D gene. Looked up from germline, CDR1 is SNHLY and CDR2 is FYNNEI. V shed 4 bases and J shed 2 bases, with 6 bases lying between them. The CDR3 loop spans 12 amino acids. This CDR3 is CASSAHTYEQYF. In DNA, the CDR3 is TGTGCCAGCAGTGCACACACCTACGAGCAGTACTTC.

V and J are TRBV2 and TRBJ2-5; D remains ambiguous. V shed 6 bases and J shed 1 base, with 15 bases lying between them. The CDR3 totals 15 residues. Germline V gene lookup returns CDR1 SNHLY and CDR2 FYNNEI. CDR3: CASSPLSAVQETQYF. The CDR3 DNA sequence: TGTGCCAGCAGCCCCCTCTCCGCGGTCCAAGAGACCCAGTACTTC.

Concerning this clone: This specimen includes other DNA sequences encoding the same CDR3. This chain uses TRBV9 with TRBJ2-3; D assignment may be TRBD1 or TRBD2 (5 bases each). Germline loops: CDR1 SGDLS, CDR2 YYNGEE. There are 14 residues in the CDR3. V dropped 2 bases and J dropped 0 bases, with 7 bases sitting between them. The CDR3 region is CASSVGPSTDTQYF. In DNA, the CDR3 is TGTGCCAGCAGCGTGGGACCCAGCACAGATACGCAGTATTTT.

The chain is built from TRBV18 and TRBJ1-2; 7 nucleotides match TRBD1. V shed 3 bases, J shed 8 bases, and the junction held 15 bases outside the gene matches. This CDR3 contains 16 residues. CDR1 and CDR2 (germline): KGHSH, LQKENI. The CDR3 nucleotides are TGTGCCAGCTCACCCCAGAGACAGGGTTTAATAGAAGGCTACACCTTC. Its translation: CASSPQRQGLIEGYTF.

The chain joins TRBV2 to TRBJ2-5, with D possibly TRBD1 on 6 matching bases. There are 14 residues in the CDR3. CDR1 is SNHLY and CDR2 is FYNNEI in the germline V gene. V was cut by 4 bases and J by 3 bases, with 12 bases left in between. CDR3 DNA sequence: TGTGCCAGCAGTGTCAGGGGTATAGAAGAGACCCAGTACTTC. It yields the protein CASSVRGIEETQYF.

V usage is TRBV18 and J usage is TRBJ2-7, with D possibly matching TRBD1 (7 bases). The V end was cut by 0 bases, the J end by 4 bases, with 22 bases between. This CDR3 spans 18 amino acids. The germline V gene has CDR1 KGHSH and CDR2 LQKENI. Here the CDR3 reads CASSPPGSGGGAGYEQYF. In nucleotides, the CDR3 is TGTGCCAGCTCACCACCGGGTAGTGGAGGGGGCGCGGGGTACGAGCAGTACTTC. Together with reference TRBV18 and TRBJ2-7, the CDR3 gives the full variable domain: NAGVMQNPRHLVRRRGQEARLRCSPMKGHSHVYWYRQLPEEGLKFMVYLQKENIIDESGMPKERFSAEFPKEGPSILRIQQVVRGDSAAYFCASSPPGSGGGAGYEQYFGPGTRLTVT.

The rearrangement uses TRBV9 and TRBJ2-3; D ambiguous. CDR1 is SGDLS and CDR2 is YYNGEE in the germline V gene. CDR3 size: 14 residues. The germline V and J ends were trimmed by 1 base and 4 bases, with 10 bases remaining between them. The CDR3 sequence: CASSVRQDPDTQYF. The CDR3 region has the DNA TGTGCCAGCAGCGTACGGCAGGATCCAGATACGCAGTATTTT.

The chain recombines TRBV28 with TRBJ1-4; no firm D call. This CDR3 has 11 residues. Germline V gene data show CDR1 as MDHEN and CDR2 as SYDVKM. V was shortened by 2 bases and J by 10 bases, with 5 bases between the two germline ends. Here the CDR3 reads CASSLEGKLFF. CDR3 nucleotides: TGTGCCAGCAGTTTAGAAGGAAAACTGTTTTTT. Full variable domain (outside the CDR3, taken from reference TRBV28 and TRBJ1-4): DVKVTQSSRYLVKRTGEKVFLECVQDMDHENMFWYRQDPGLGLRLIYFSYDVKMKEKGDIPEGYSVSREKKERFSLILESASTNQTSMYLCASSLEGKLFFGSGTQLSVL.

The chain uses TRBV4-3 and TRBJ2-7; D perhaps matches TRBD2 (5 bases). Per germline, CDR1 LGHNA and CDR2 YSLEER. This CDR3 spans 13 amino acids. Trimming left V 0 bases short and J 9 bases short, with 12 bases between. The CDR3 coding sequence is TGCGCCAGCAGCCAAGAGGGCCTGGGGAGGCAGTACTTC. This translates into CASSQEGLGRQYF.

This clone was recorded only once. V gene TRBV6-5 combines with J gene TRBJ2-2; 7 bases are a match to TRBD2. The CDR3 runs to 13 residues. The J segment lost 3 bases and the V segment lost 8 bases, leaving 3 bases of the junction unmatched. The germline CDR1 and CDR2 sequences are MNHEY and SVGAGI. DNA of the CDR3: TGTGCCAGCGGGAGGGTGTACACCGGGGAGCTGTTTTTT. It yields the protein CASGRVYTGELFF.